A single sample gave rise to the 21 T cell receptor beta chains below, sequenced in a study of T cells in Graves' hyperthyroidism and ophthalmopathy. RNA transcripts provided the source from which TCR beta CDR3 regions were amplified. During a first-round RT-PCR of the TCR CDR3, the HTBI primer set was used. MiXCR, applied by TCRdb to the multiplex PCR reads, yields one record per CDR3 protein. Counted here are a few hundred thousand distinct CDR3 sequences, roughly 13% occurring once; the ten biggest clones make up 5.3%. Sequenced input: blood. These receptors were taken from a woman younger than 30 with Graves' hyperthyroidism.

The chain employs TRBV6-4 and TRBJ2-3; D may be TRBD1 or TRBD2 (6 bases each). Trimming shortened V by 3 bases and J by 4 bases, and 17 bases separated the two germline ends. The germline CDR1 and CDR2 sequences are MRHNA and SNTAGT. This CDR3 is 16 amino acids long. CDR3 residues: CASSESLGGAADTQYF. The CDR3 DNA sequence: TGTGCCAGCAGTGAATCCCTGGGGGGCGCCGCAGATACGCAGTATTTT.

The chain carries TRBV24-1 and TRBJ2-7; 7 bases are a match to TRBD1. CDR1 and CDR2 from the germline V gene are KGHDR and SFDVKD. With V trimmed by 6 bases and J by 2 bases, 15 bases remained unmatched. The CDR3 totals 17 residues. The CDR3 coding sequence is TGTGCCACCAGTAATCTAAACCGGGACAGATATCCCTACGAGCAGTACTTC. Its protein product is CATSNLNRDRYPYEQYF.

The chain employs TRBV12-3 or TRBV12-4 and TRBJ1-3; D not resolved. The CDR3 totals 13 residues. V dropped 6 bases and J dropped 4 bases, with 10 bases sitting between them. In DNA form, the CDR3 reads TGTGCCAGCAGGAGGTCGACCGGAAACACCATATATTTT. As protein: CASRRSTGNTIYF.

V is TRBV29-1 and J is TRBJ2-5, with D possibly matching TRBD1 (5 bases). Germline lookup yields CDR1 SQVTM and CDR2 ANQGSEA. The length of the CDR3 is 12 residues. V was shortened by 7 bases and J by 5 bases, with 14 bases between the two germline ends. The CDR3, as DNA: TGCAGCGCCGAGTCAGGGCGGGAGACCCAGTACTTC. This sequence encodes CSAESGRETQYF.

This clonotype was recorded at least ten times. The J gene is TRBJ2-3, the V gene TRBV6-1, with TRBD2 matching 8 bases. CDR1 MNHNS and CDR2 SASEGT come from the germline V gene. There are 16 residues in the CDR3. The V and J ends lost 1 base and 6 bases, in that order; junction bases with no gene match: 9. Written as DNA, the CDR3 is TGTGCCAGCAGTGAAGATGGACGGGAGGGCCCCGATACGCAGTATTTT. Protein: CASSEDGREGPDTQYF.

This clonotype appeared many times. The chain joins TRBV28 to TRBJ2-7; D may be TRBD2 (6 bases). V lost 6 bases and J 5 bases, leaving 26 bases between the germline ends. The V gene's germline CDR1 is MDHEN and CDR2 SYDVKM. The CDR3 totals 17 residues. CDR3 sequence reads: CASRNVGPGVRNDEQYF. Written as DNA, the CDR3 is TGTGCCAGCAGAAACGTCGGTCCGGGAGTGAGGAACGACGAGCAGTACTTC.

This chain joins TRBV20-1 and TRBJ1-1; no clear D. CDR1 and CDR2 from the germline V gene are DFQATT and SNEGSKA (reference sequence). V was cut by 1 base and J by 3 bases, with 15 bases left in between. This CDR3 is 15 amino acids long. CDR3 sequence (DNA): TGCAGTGCTAGAGGCTTTGTAGGGTCGGACACTGAAGCTTTCTTT. It codes for CSARGFVGSDTEAFF.

Ten or more counts support this clonotype. The V call is TRBV5-1, the J call TRBJ2-1, with D tentatively TRBD1 (6 bases). With 4 bases removed from V and 6 bases from J, the gap between germline ends came to 20 bases. Looked up from germline, CDR1 is SGHRS and CDR2 is YFSETQ. The CDR3 covers 16 residues. The CDR3 region has the DNA TGCGCCAGCAGCCTCTGCAGGGGCGGAACGTGCAATGAGCAGTTCTTC. Translation gives CASSLCRGGTCNEQFF.

The chain joins TRBV30 to TRBJ1-3; D is undetermined. The germline CDR1 and CDR2 sequences are GTSNPN and SVGIG (reference sequence). The CDR3 runs 12 residues. V dropped 1 base and J dropped 4 bases, with 5 bases sitting between them. The DNA of the CDR3 is TGTGCCTGGAGTGCCCTAGGAAACACCATATATTTT. This sequence encodes CAWSALGNTIYF.

This clonotype was counted at least ten times. The gene calls are TRBV27 and TRBJ2-2; 8 bases line up with TRBD2. This CDR3 is built from 15 residues. The V segment lost 2 bases and the J segment 7 bases; nucleotides outside the gene matches: 6. Germline values: CDR1 MNHEY, CDR2 SMNVEV (reference sequence). CDR3 coding DNA: TGTGCCAGCAGTTTACTGGCGGGAGGTGTCGGGGAGCTGTTTTTT. Protein sequence: CASSLLAGGVGELFF.

This clonotype came up many times. V is TRBV2 and J is TRBJ2-7, with D perhaps TRBD2 (6 bases). Germline-derived CDR1 and CDR2 are SNHLY and FYNNEI. The CDR3 runs 13 residues. V lost 4 bases and J lost 2, with 9 bases in between. The CDR3 sequence is CASSAGLTYEQYF. The CDR3 coding sequence is TGTGCCAGCAGTGCGGGACTCACCTACGAGCAGTACTTC. Based on the CDR3 plus reference TRBV2 and TRBJ2-7, the full variable domain is EPEVTQTPSHQVTQMGQEVILRCVPISNHLYFYWYRQILGQKVEFLVSFYNNEISEKSEIFDDQFSVERPDGSNFTLKIRSTKLEDSAMYFCASSAGLTYEQYFGPGTRLTVT.

V is TRBV20-1 and J is TRBJ2-3, with a weak D call TRBD1 (6 bases). Deletions cut 7 bases from V and 12 bases from J, with 14 bases between. The germline CDR1 and CDR2 sequences are DFQATT and SNEGSKA (reference sequence). The CDR3 covers 10 residues. The CDR3 coding sequence is TGCAGTGTTGGTCGGGACAAACAGTATTTT. This translates into CSVGRDKQYF.

This chain joins TRBV20-1 and TRBJ1-1; 7 bases match TRBD1. The germline V gene encodes CDR1 DFQATT and CDR2 SNEGSKA (reference sequence). V shed 4 bases, J shed 10 bases, and the junction held 12 bases outside the gene matches. This CDR3 region has 13 residues. The CDR3 loop is CSATTIDREGAFF. CDR3 nucleotide sequence: TGCAGTGCTACTACGATTGACAGGGAGGGAGCTTTCTTT.

The V and J genes are TRBV20-1 and TRBJ2-3, with TRBD2 matching 10 bases. The CDR3 has 14 amino acids. Trimming at V came to 5 bases and at J to 4 bases, leaving 6 bases not matched to a gene. CDR1 and CDR2 from the germline V gene are DFQATT and SNEGSKA (reference sequence). The CDR3: CSAHLAGVADTQYF. CDR3 nucleotides: TGCAGTGCTCATCTAGCGGGAGTCGCAGATACGCAGTATTTT.

This clonotype was seen ten or more times. The V and J genes are TRBV28 and TRBJ1-5; D unclear. From germline, CDR1 is MDHEN and CDR2 SYDVKM. This CDR3 is built from 13 residues. Trimming removed 7 bases at V and 0 bases at J, with 7 bases between. This CDR3 reads CASNEYSNQPQHF. The CDR3 coding sequence is TGTGCCAGCAACGAGTATAGCAATCAGCCCCAGCATTTT.

CDR3 sequence (DNA): TGTGCCAGCAGTTCCGGGACAGGGGGCGCGATTAAATCACCCCTCCACTTT. Translated: CASSSGTGGAIKSPLHF. The rearrangement links TRBV28 to TRBJ1-6; 12 bases agree with TRBD1. Germline loops: CDR1 MDHEN, CDR2 SYDVKM. V lost 4 bases and J lost 10; bases outside the gene matches: 11. The CDR3 is 17 residues long.

CDR3 region: CASSLFGEGNTEAFF. In DNA form, the CDR3 reads TGCGCCAGCAGCTTGTTCGGGGAGGGGAACACTGAAGCTTTCTTT. J is TRBJ1-1 and V is TRBV5-1; D unresolved. Germline CDR1 reads SGHRS; CDR2 reads YFSETQ. Trimming took 1 base from V and 1 from J, leaving 11 bases between them. The CDR3 covers 15 residues.

About this clonotype itself: One end of the junction is discordant with germline, which a read error may explain. This chain joins TRBV29-1 and TRBJ1-2; D may be TRBD1 (6 bases). CDR3 length: 11 amino acids. From germline, CDR1 is SQVTM and CDR2 ANQGSEA. The DNA for the CDR3 is TGCAGCGTTGATGGAGGGGGTGGCTACGCCTTC. The encoded protein is CSVDGGGGYAF.

J is TRBJ1-1 and V is TRBV29-1, with D possibly matching TRBD1 (5 bases). Germline CDR1 SQVTM, CDR2 ANQGSEA. The CDR3 contains 13 residues. Trimming cost V 3 bases and J 4 bases, with 12 bases left between them. The CDR3 here is CSVDWGWGTEAFF. CDR3 nucleotides: TGCAGCGTTGATTGGGGGTGGGGCACTGAAGCTTTCTTT.

The chain is built from TRBV2 and TRBJ1-1; weak D call: TRBD1 (5 bases). The CDR3 is 16 residues long. The V end lost 4 bases, the J end lost 1 base, and 16 bases lay between the germline ends. The germline V gene has CDR1 SNHLY and CDR2 FYNNEI. The CDR3 region is CASSGTSGTSNTEAFF. The CDR3 nucleotides read TGTGCCAGCAGTGGGACCTCCGGGACCTCGAACACTGAAGCTTTCTTT.

This clonotype was seen only a few times. The chain links TRBV7-2 to TRBJ2-2; D may be TRBD2 (6 bases). CDR3 length: 15 residues. Germline CDR1 and CDR2: SGHTA and FQGNSA. Trimming stripped 5 bases from V and 2 bases from J, with 12 bases between. The CDR3 loop reads CASSAALANTGELFF. The CDR3 DNA follows: TGTGCCAGCAGCGCCGCACTAGCCAACACCGGGGAGCTGTTTTTT.